A single sample gave rise to the 21 T cell receptor beta chains below, sequenced in a study of blood T cell repertoires in COVID-19. Profiling relied on immunoSEQ multiplex PCR, and the TCRdb table lists in-frame clones only, not all of them. The sample yields roughly 400,000 clones, approximately 88% seen once. Sequenced: PBMCs or T cells enriched from blood (not recorded which). These receptors originate from a woman in her 40s with acute COVID-19.

The chain combines TRBV18 with TRBJ1-5, with TRBD1 identical over 9 bases. Germline CDR1 KGHSH, CDR2 LQKENI. J lost 8 bases, V lost 3 bases, and 8 bases had no gene match. The CDR3 loop spans 15 amino acids. The CDR3 DNA is TGTGCCAGCTCACCTTCCGGGACAGGGTGGGAGCCCCAGCATTTT. It encodes CASSPSGTGWEPQHF.

The chain joins TRBV3-1 (or the pseudogene TRBV3-2) to TRBJ1-4; TRBD1 aligns across 8 bases. Germline V lookup: CDR1 LGHDT, CDR2 YNNKEL (reference sequence). The V and J ends lost 4 bases and 8 bases, in that order; junction bases with no gene match: 9. The CDR3 loop spans 15 amino acids. CDR3 nucleotides: TGTGCCAGCAGCCCCCCCACAGGGGGTGAAGAAAAACTGTTTTTT. Its protein is CASSPPTGGEEKLFF.

V and J are TRBV5-1 and TRBJ1-1; 7 positions match TRBD1. The length of the CDR3 is 14 residues. Germline CDR1 SGHRS, CDR2 YFSETQ. V gave up 4 bases and J gave up 1 base; unmatched junction bases: 4. The DNA for the CDR3 is TGCGCCAGCAGCACGGGACAGCCGAACACTGAAGCTTTCTTT. Its translation is CASSTGQPNTEAFF. The full variable domain, in which reference TRBV5-1 and TRBJ1-1 provide the parts outside the CDR3, is KAGVTQTPRYLIKTRGQQVTLSCSPISGHRSVSWYQQTPGQGLQFLFEYFSETQRNKGNFPGRFSGRQFSNSRSEMNVSTLELGDSALYLCASSTGQPNTEAFFGQGTRLTVV.

The genes are TRBV6-5 and TRBJ2-7; the match to TRBD2 covers 9 bases. The CDR3 has 15 amino acids. Germline CDR1 MNHEY, CDR2 SVGAGI. Trimming at V came to 5 bases and at J to 7 bases, leaving 12 bases not matched to a gene. The CDR3 sequence: CASSRPGGGGFEQYF. DNA of the CDR3: TGTGCCAGCAGTAGACCCGGCGGGGGGGGGTTTGAGCAGTACTTC.

This rearrangement joins TRBV4-1 to TRBJ1-6, with unresolved D. The CDR3 spans 15 residues. V dropped 2 bases and J dropped 9 bases, with 14 bases sitting between them. Germline assignment: CDR1 MGHRA and CDR2 YSYEKL. DNA of the CDR3: TGCGCCAGCAGCCAACCTACCCTACCCGCTTCACCCCTCCACTTT. Its protein is CASSQPTLPASPLHF.

Details on this clone: An end of the junction differs from the germline gene, which may be a read error. The rearrangement joins TRBV20-1 to TRBJ2-1, with D tentatively TRBD2 (5 bases). Germline lookup yields CDR1 DFQATT and CDR2 SNEGSKA (reference sequence). This CDR3 spans 13 amino acids. CDR3 loop: CSASQFDGNEQFF. The DNA of the CDR3 is TGCAGTGCTAGTCAATTCGACGGGAATGAGCAATTCTTC.

The chain is built from TRBV10-3 and TRBJ1-1, with D tentatively TRBD1 (5 bases). This CDR3 is built from 17 residues. Germline CDR1 is ENHRY and CDR2 is SYGVKD. With 0 bases removed from V and 0 bases from J, the gap between germline ends came to 14 bases. CDR3 amino acids: CAISESRQGPMNTEAFF. The CDR3 DNA sequence: TGTGCCATCAGTGAGTCCCGTCAGGGTCCCATGAACACTGAAGCTTTCTTT.

The chain recombines TRBV5-1 with TRBJ1-2, with 7 bases aligning to TRBD1. CDR3 size: 14 residues. V was pared by 4 bases and J by 7 bases, with 10 bases of the junction left unmatched. Germline lookup yields CDR1 SGHRS and CDR2 YFSETQ. DNA of the CDR3: TGCGCCAGCAGCAACCCTGACAGGGTTGGTGGCTACACCTTC. This sequence encodes CASSNPDRVGGYTF.

V is TRBV5-1 and J is TRBJ2-7, with D possibly TRBD1 on 6 matching bases. Trimming removed 3 bases from V and 12 bases from J, with 19 bases in between. The CDR3 consists of 13 residues. Germline CDR1 reads SGHRS; CDR2 reads YFSETQ. Written as DNA, the CDR3 is TGCGCCAGCAGCTACGGACAGCCAGGGTTTTGGTACTTC. Protein sequence: CASSYGQPGFWYF.

The chain carries TRBV9 and TRBJ1-3; 8 bases line up with TRBD1. The trim removed 4 bases at V and 4 bases at J, leaving 4 bases unmatched. The CDR3 contains 14 residues. Germline assignment: CDR1 SGDLS and CDR2 YYNGEE. CDR3 DNA: TGTGCCAGCAGCCGGACAGGGCTAGGAAACACCATATATTTT. Protein sequence: CASSRTGLGNTIYF.

The J gene is TRBJ1-1, the V gene TRBV4-2; D is perhaps TRBD1 (6 bases). The germline CDR1 and CDR2 sequences are LGHNA and YNFKEQ. The CDR3 length is 15 residues. V lost 4 bases and J 5 bases, leaving 17 bases between the germline ends. In DNA, the CDR3 is TGTGCCAGCAGCCCTATACAGGGCCCGAGTACTGAAGCTTTCTTT. It yields the protein CASSPIQGPSTEAFF.

The CDR3 DNA sequence: TGTGCCAGTAGTATCCCTACTGAAGCTTTCTTT. It specifies CASSIPTEAFF. The chain is built from TRBV19 and TRBJ1-1, with D unresolved. CDR1 is LNHDA and CDR2 is SQIVND in the germline V gene (reference sequence). The CDR3 has 11 residues. The V end lost 3 bases, the J end lost 5 bases, and 4 bases lay between the germline ends.

This chain joins TRBV5-6 and TRBJ1-5; 9 positions match TRBD1. The CDR3 extends over 15 amino acids. The germline V gene encodes CDR1 SGHDT and CDR2 YYEEEE. V was pared by 0 bases and J by 7 bases, with 5 bases of the junction left unmatched. CDR3 protein: CASSLEGTGLQPQHF. The CDR3 nucleotides are TGTGCCAGCAGCTTGGAGGGGACAGGGCTCCAGCCCCAGCATTTT.

This clone has a single count. V and J are TRBV7-9 and TRBJ1-1; 7 nucleotides align to TRBD1. V lost 1 base and J lost 2; bases outside the gene matches: 4. From germline, CDR1 is SEHNR and CDR2 FQNEAQ (reference sequence). This CDR3 is built from 15 residues. The DNA for the CDR3 is TGTGCCAGCAGCTTAGACGGGACAGTCAACACTGAAGCTTTCTTT. It yields the protein CASSLDGTVNTEAFF.

This clone was recorded only once. This chain joins TRBV7-2 and TRBJ2-7, with D perhaps matching TRBD1 (6 bases). Germline CDR1 is SGHTA and CDR2 is FQGNSA. The CDR3 loop spans 15 amino acids. The V end lost 1 base, the J end lost 2 bases, and 12 bases lay between the germline ends. CDR3 in amino acids: CASSLVVQGTYEQYF. CDR3 bases: TGTGCCAGCAGCTTAGTGGTTCAGGGGACCTACGAGCAGTACTTC.

This clone was found a few times. The V and J genes are TRBV18 and TRBJ1-1; D remains ambiguous. The CDR3 is made up of 14 amino acids. V dropped 5 bases and J dropped 1 base, with 11 bases sitting between them. Per the germline V gene, CDR1 is KGHSH and CDR2 is LQKENI. The chain's CDR3 is CASSSSFKNTEAFF. The CDR3 nucleotides read TGTGCCAGCTCATCCTCCTTTAAGAACACTGAAGCTTTCTTT.

The rearrangement joins TRBV6-5 to TRBJ2-7; 9 nucleotides align to TRBD1. V was pared by 6 bases and J by 1 base, with 7 bases of the junction left unmatched. Germline lookup yields CDR1 MNHEY and CDR2 SVGAGI. The CDR3 runs to 15 residues. Written as DNA, the CDR3 is TGTGCCAGCAGAAATCCGGGACAGGGTTCCTACGAGCAGTACTTC. Its translation is CASRNPGQGSYEQYF.

The J gene is TRBJ2-5, the V gene TRBV28; D is possibly TRBD1 (6 bases). The CDR3 is 14 residues long. Germline CDR1 and CDR2: MDHEN and SYDVKM. V lost 4 bases, J lost 0 bases, and 9 bases lay in between. The CDR3 spells CASSYTGYQETQYF. The DNA for the CDR3 is TGTGCCAGCAGTTACACAGGGTACCAAGAGACCCAGTACTTC.

The chain recombines TRBV5-1 with TRBJ2-1; 7 positions agree with TRBD2. In germline, CDR1 is SGHRS, CDR2 YFSETQ. The CDR3 length is 20 residues. V gave up 3 bases and J gave up 0 bases; unmatched junction bases: 18. The CDR3 loop reads CASSWGTTPAPPSSYNEQFF. The CDR3 DNA sequence: TGCGCCAGCAGCTGGGGGACTACCCCTGCCCCACCAAGCTCCTACAATGAGCAGTTCTTC.

DNA of the CDR3: TGTGCCAGTAGTCCTTACTCCCGACAGCCCTTTTTCTATGGCTACACCTTC. It codes for CASSPYSRQPFFYGYTF. V gene TRBV19 combines with J gene TRBJ1-2, with a possible D match to TRBD1 (5 bases). V was trimmed by 5 bases and J by 4 bases, leaving 23 bases between them. Looked up from germline, CDR1 is LNHDA and CDR2 is SQIVND (reference sequence). The CDR3 contains 17 residues.

V usage is TRBV7-2 and J usage is TRBJ1-4; no firm D call. V lost 5 bases and J lost 5, with 18 bases in between. The CDR3 sequence is 16 residues long. Germline CDR1 and CDR2: SGHTA and FQGNSA. As DNA, the CDR3 is TGTGCCAGCAGCCTCTCATACAGATATCCGAATGAAAAACTGTTTTTT. Translated, it gives CASSLSYRYPNEKLFF.